Listed here are 27 T cell receptor beta chains from one sample, sequenced in a study of T cells in Graves' hyperthyroidism and ophthalmopathy. What was amplified from RNA transcripts were TCR beta CDR3 regions. The HTBI primer set drove a first-round RT-PCR of the TCR CDR3. TCRdb itself ran the multiplex PCR reads through MiXCR, one entry per CDR3 protein. The sample lists 350,000 or so distinct CDR3 sequences; about 18% were seen once. Sequencing was carried out using blood. The receptor source for this set is a woman aged 25 to 39 with Graves' hyperthyroidism that later progressed to Graves' ophthalmopathy.

This sequence joins TRBV20-1 and TRBJ1-1, with D possibly being TRBD1 (6 bases). This CDR3 is built from 14 residues. Germline V gives CDR1 DFQATT, CDR2 SNEGSKA (reference sequence). Trimming cost V 3 bases and J 0 bases, with 11 bases left between them. The CDR3 bases are TGCAGTGCTAGGATGGGGGCCTTGAACACTGAAGCTTTCTTT. This encodes CSARMGALNTEAFF.

This clonotype was seen repeatedly, ten times or more. The J gene is TRBJ1-5, the V gene TRBV6-1; D remains unclear. Trimming removed 2 bases from V and 0 bases from J, with 17 bases in between. CDR1 is MNHNS and CDR2 is SASEGT in the germline V gene. This CDR3 comprises 18 residues. The CDR3 region is CASSELGQQIFSNQPQHF. CDR3 coding DNA: TGTGCCAGCAGTGAACTCGGGCAGCAAATATTTAGCAATCAGCCCCAGCATTTT.

This clonotype occurred many times. This sequence joins TRBV20-1 and TRBJ1-6; tentatively, D is TRBD1 (5 bases). The germline V and J ends were trimmed by 1 base and 7 bases, with 17 bases remaining between them. This CDR3 spans 16 amino acids. The V gene's germline CDR1 is DFQATT and CDR2 SNEGSKA (reference sequence). The CDR3 here is CSARGSAWGTNSPLHF. The CDR3 DNA reads TGCAGTGCTAGAGGGTCCGCCTGGGGGACGAATTCACCCCTCCACTTT.

This chain connects TRBV20-1 to TRBJ2-7; D not resolved. Germline-derived CDR1 and CDR2 are DFQATT and SNEGSKA (reference sequence). The germline V and J ends were trimmed by 1 base and 1 base, with 11 bases remaining between them. There are 14 residues in the CDR3. CDR3 bases: TGCAGTGCTAGAGCAAGAGATTTATCCTACGAGCAGTACTTC. Residues: CSARARDLSYEQYF.

This clonotype was found many times. The chain employs TRBV11-2 and TRBJ2-7, with D unresolved. Germline CDR1 and CDR2: SGHAT and FQNNGV. V was cut by 5 bases and J by 3 bases, with 11 bases left in between. This CDR3 has 13 amino acids. As DNA, the CDR3 is TGTGCCAGCAGCAACTCCCCTATCTACGAGCAGTACTTC. It specifies CASSNSPIYEQYF. Complete variable domain (other parts from reference TRBV11-2 and TRBJ2-7): EAGVAQSPRYKIIEKRQSVAFWCNPISGHATLYWYQQILGQGPKLLIQFQNNGVVDDSQLPKDRFSAERLKGVDSTLKIQPAKLEDSAVYLCASSNSPIYEQYFGPGTRLTVT.

The sample holds many counts of this clonotype. The rearrangement uses TRBV27 and TRBJ2-1, with 7 bases fitting TRBD1. The CDR3 is made up of 15 amino acids. V lost 3 bases to trimming and J lost 4 bases; unmatched junction nucleotides: 6. Germline V lookup: CDR1 MNHEY, CDR2 SMNVEV (reference sequence). CDR3 sequence: CASSLTGPRYNEQFF. CDR3 bases: TGTGCCAGCAGTTTGACAGGGCCCCGGTACAATGAGCAGTTCTTC.

This clonotype was detected only a few times. The gene calls are TRBV3-1 and TRBJ2-3, with D unresolved. The CDR3 is 13 amino acids. Germline V gene sequence: CDR1 LGHDT, CDR2 YNNKEL (reference sequence). V lost 4 bases to trimming and J lost 0 bases, with 5 bases between them. CDR3 nucleotides: TGTGCCAGCAGCCCCGAAAGCACAGATACGCAGTATTTT. Residues: CASSPESTDTQYF.

This clonotype was detected ten times or more. The gene calls are TRBV4-1 and TRBJ2-1; D may be TRBD1 (7 bases). This CDR3 contains 15 residues. Germline-derived CDR1 and CDR2 are MGHRA and YSYEKL. Trimming took 6 bases from V and 7 from J, leaving 19 bases between them. The CDR3 DNA is TGCGCCAGCAGTCCAAATCAGGCAGGGGGGAATGAGCAGTTCTTC. Translated: CASSPNQAGGNEQFF.

This clonotype has a count of ten or more. The chain uses TRBV7-9 and TRBJ1-5; TRBD1 might be the D (6 bases). Germline CDR1 SEHNR, CDR2 FQNEAQ (reference sequence). V was cut by 4 bases and J by 2 bases, with 18 bases left in between. CDR3 length: 17 residues. The CDR3, as DNA: TGTGCCAGCAGCTCCCGACCGGGGGAGGGGGGCAATCAGCCCCAGCATTTT. This gives the protein CASSSRPGEGGNQPQHF. The full variable domain, rest sourced from reference TRBV7-9 and TRBJ1-5, is DTGVSQNPRHKITKRGQNVTFRCDPISEHNRLYWYRQTLGQGPEFLTYFQNEAQLEKSRLLSDRFSAERPKGSFSTLEIQRTEQGDSAMYLCASSSRPGEGGNQPQHFGDGTRLSIL.

The chain carries TRBV6-1 and TRBJ2-7, with TRBD2 matching over 11 bases. Trimming took 5 bases from V and 7 from J; bases not matched to a gene: 10. The CDR3 has 15 amino acids. Per germline, CDR1 MNHNS and CDR2 SASEGT. CDR3 DNA: TGTGCCAGCAGTTTTGAGACTAGCGGGATTGGGGAGCAGTACTTC. Amino acid sequence: CASSFETSGIGEQYF.

The rearrangement uses TRBV27 and TRBJ2-7; 7 nucleotides agree with TRBD1. After removal of 5 bases from V and 6 bases from J, the junction contained 7 bases not matched to a gene. Per the germline V gene, CDR1 is MNHEY and CDR2 is SMNVEV (reference sequence). The length of the CDR3 is 13 residues. The CDR3 here is CASSPRTGTEQYF. The CDR3 DNA reads TGTGCCAGCAGTCCAAGGACAGGTACCGAGCAGTACTTC.

The chain combines TRBV30 with TRBJ1-1; D remains ambiguous. CDR3 size: 14 residues. The V end lost 0 bases, the J end lost 4 bases, and 12 bases lay between the germline ends. Germline loops: CDR1 GTSNPN, CDR2 SVGIG (reference sequence). The CDR3, as DNA: TGTGCCTGGAGTGTATTAGGTTTGGCCACTGAAGCTTTCTTT. Protein sequence: CAWSVLGLATEAFF.

This clonotype occurred many times. J is TRBJ1-6 and V is TRBV6-1; D is possibly TRBD1 (6 bases). The V gene lost 6 bases and the J gene lost 9 bases, with 15 bases spanning the gap. This CDR3 is built from 14 residues. Germline values: CDR1 MNHNS, CDR2 SASEGT. In DNA form, the CDR3 reads TGTGCCAGCAGGTCAGGACAGATGACTTCACCCCTCCACTTT. Amino acids: CASRSGQMTSPLHF.

This clonotype was observed at least ten times. The chain uses TRBV20-1 and TRBJ2-7, with 9 bases matching TRBD2. Germline V gene data show CDR1 as DFQATT and CDR2 as SNEGSKA (reference sequence). J lost 2 bases, V lost 3 bases, and 5 bases had no gene match. This CDR3 is built from 14 residues. The CDR3 protein is CSASLAGPTYEQYF. CDR3 bases: TGCAGTGCTAGTCTAGCGGGGCCAACCTACGAGCAGTACTTC.

This clonotype was seen at least ten times. The rearrangement joins TRBV28 to TRBJ2-2, with 7 bases lining up with TRBD1. V shed 6 bases, J shed 5 bases, and the junction held 9 bases outside the gene matches. The CDR3 has 15 residues. Per germline, CDR1 MDHEN and CDR2 SYDVKM. The CDR3 protein is CASRRQGSWTGELFF. The DNA of the CDR3 is TGTGCCAGCAGGAGACAGGGCAGTTGGACCGGGGAGCTGTTTTTT.

This clonotype was seen a few times. The CDR3 reads CASSQEYRSYNEQFF. CDR3 coding DNA: TGCGCCAGCAGCCAAGAGTACCGGTCCTACAATGAGCAGTTCTTC. V usage is TRBV4-1 and J usage is TRBJ2-1; D is ambiguous. Trimming cost V 0 bases and J 1 base, with 7 bases left between them. The length of the CDR3 is 15 residues. Looked up from germline, CDR1 is MGHRA and CDR2 is YSYEKL.

This clonotype was seen many times. CDR3 bases: TGTGCCACCAGTGATTTGCGGGGGAACACCGGGGAGCTGTTTTTT. This sequence encodes CATSDLRGNTGELFF. This sequence joins TRBV24-1 and TRBJ2-2; TRBD2 is a possible D gene (5 bases). Per germline, CDR1 KGHDR and CDR2 SFDVKD. V lost 0 bases, J lost 1 base, and 5 bases lay in between. This CDR3 region has 15 residues.

Many counts were recorded for this clonotype. The gene calls are TRBV5-6 and TRBJ2-7; a weak D match, TRBD1 (6 bases). Trimming took 5 bases from V and 2 from J, leaving 17 bases between them. The length of the CDR3 is 15 residues. Germline V gene data show CDR1 as SGHDT and CDR2 as YYEEEE. CDR3 sequence: CASSSGHLIPYEQYF. The DNA for the CDR3 is TGTGCCAGCAGTTCGGGACATCTAATCCCCTACGAGCAGTACTTC. The full variable domain, rest sourced from reference TRBV5-6 and TRBJ2-7, is DAGVTQSPTHLIKTRGQQVTLRCSPKSGHDTVSWYQQALGQGPQFIFQYYEEEERQRGNFPDRFSGHQFPNYSSELNVNALLLGDSALYLCASSSGHLIPYEQYFGPGTRLTVT.

This clonotype was seen just once. This may be a read error, as it is one base from a much larger clone. V gene TRBV29-1 combines with J gene TRBJ1-2, with D unclear. Germline V lookup: CDR1 SQVTM, CDR2 ANQGSEA. This CDR3 spans 12 amino acids. DNA for the CDR3: TGCAGCGTTTCAACCTCCTCTTATGGCCACACCTTC. Protein sequence: CSVSTSSYGHTF. The full variable domain, with the rest looked up from reference TRBV29-1 and TRBJ1-2, is SAVISQKPSRDICQRGTSLTIQCQVDSQVTMMFWYRQQPGQSLTLIATANQGSEATYESGFVIDKFPISRPNLTFSTLTVSNMSPEDSSIYLCSVSTSSYGHTFGSGTRLTVV.

This clonotype was counted many times. The chain couples TRBV6-1 to TRBJ2-3; perhaps D is TRBD1 or TRBD2 (5 bases each). With 2 bases removed from V and 0 bases from J, the gap between germline ends came to 15 bases. CDR1 and CDR2 from the germline V gene are MNHNS and SASEGT. The CDR3 is 17 amino acids. CDR3 in amino acids: CASSEISGAASTDTQYF. CDR3 DNA sequence: TGTGCCAGCAGTGAAATTTCCGGGGCTGCTAGCACAGATACGCAGTATTTT.

In this sample, this clonotype turned up many times. V usage is TRBV28 and J usage is TRBJ2-3; no clear D gene. Deletions cut 5 bases from V and 4 bases from J, with 13 bases between. This CDR3 spans 14 amino acids. Germline assignment: CDR1 MDHEN and CDR2 SYDVKM. This CDR3 is CASSPESHADTQYF. CDR3 bases: TGTGCCAGCAGTCCTGAATCCCACGCAGATACGCAGTATTTT.

This clonotype was recorded at least ten times. The chain couples TRBV6-1 to TRBJ1-2, with a tentative D call TRBD1 (5 bases). Germline V gene data show CDR1 as MNHNS and CDR2 as SASEGT. V was pared by 4 bases and J by 6 bases, with 18 bases between. This CDR3 region has 15 residues. Here the CDR3 reads CASSAMMGRGDGYTF. In nucleotides, the CDR3 is TGTGCCAGCAGTGCGATGATGGGGAGGGGAGATGGCTACACCTTC.

This sequence joins TRBV4-2 and TRBJ2-3; D gene uncertain. This CDR3 spans 15 amino acids. V dropped 0 bases and J dropped 7 bases, with 14 bases sitting between them. Germline values: CDR1 LGHNA, CDR2 YNFKEQ. The CDR3 sequence: CASSQDHGRPYTQYF. In DNA, the CDR3 is TGTGCCAGCAGCCAAGATCATGGTAGACCTTATACGCAGTATTTT.

In this sample, this clonotype turned up many times. The J gene is TRBJ2-3, the V gene TRBV2; D is unresolved. Per the germline V gene, CDR1 is SNHLY and CDR2 is FYNNEI. V shed 4 bases and J shed 0 bases, with 11 bases lying between them. CDR3 length: 15 residues. CDR3 DNA: TGTGCCAGCAGTGGACAACAGCTTAGCACAGATACGCAGTATTTT. Its protein product is CASSGQQLSTDTQYF. Full variable domain (rest looked up from reference TRBV2 and TRBJ2-3): EPEVTQTPSHQVTQMGQEVILRCVPISNHLYFYWYRQILGQKVEFLVSFYNNEISEKSEIFDDQFSVERPDGSNFTLKIRSTKLEDSAMYFCASSGQQLSTDTQYFGPGTRLTVL.

At least ten counts were recorded for this clonotype. This rearrangement joins TRBV3-1 to TRBJ1-2; the match to TRBD1 covers 9 bases. Losses at the gene ends were 5 bases for V and 2 bases for J; bases not matched to a gene: 6. The CDR3 extends over 15 amino acids. The germline gives CDR1 LGHDT, CDR2 YNNKEL (reference sequence). The CDR3 reads CASSFSTGGNYGYTF. Here the CDR3 DNA reads TGTGCCAGCAGCTTCTCGACAGGGGGAAACTATGGCTACACCTTC. Complete variable domain (other parts from reference TRBV3-1 and TRBJ1-2): DTAVSQTPKYLVTQMGNDKSIKCEQNLGHDTMYWYKQDSKKFLKIMFSYNNKELIINETVPNRFSPKSPDKAHLNLHINSLELGDSAVYFCASSFSTGGNYGYTFGSGTRLTVV.

The rearrangement uses TRBV5-1 and TRBJ1-2; 10 nucleotides match TRBD1. The CDR3 consists of 15 residues. Trimming removed 3 bases from V and 5 bases from J; junction bases left unmatched: 7. From germline, CDR1 is SGHRS and CDR2 YFSETQ. The CDR3 DNA sequence: TGCGCCAGCAGCTCGACAGGGGGCGGAGGATATGGCTACACCTTC. Protein: CASSSTGGGGYGYTF.

Only a few counts were recorded for this clonotype. This rearrangement joins TRBV11-3 to TRBJ2-2; D call uncertain. Deletions cut 4 bases from V and 4 bases from J, with 7 bases between. The CDR3 extends over 13 amino acids. Looked up from germline, CDR1 is SGHNT and CDR2 is YENEEA. The CDR3 DNA sequence: TGTGCCAGCAGCTCACGCAGCACCGGGGAGCTGTTTTTT. This encodes CASSSRSTGELFF.